The 4 T cell receptor beta chains listed next were all sequenced from one sample in a study of OX40 agonist ivuxolimab in advanced cancers. Assay used: immunoSEQ multiplex PCR; TCRdb lists only in-frame clones, some missing. Of around 64,000 clones in the sample, 75% to 90% were seen once. The starting material was CD4+ or CD8+ T cells sorted from blood, obtained in a trial of the OX40 agonist ivuxolimab. The receptors originated from an adult with an advanced solid tumor such as melanoma, head and neck, liver or kidney cancer.

This clone was counted between two and nine times. The genes are TRBV6-1 and TRBJ1-5; D is perhaps TRBD1 (5 bases). The CDR3 extends over 15 amino acids. V lost 6 bases to trimming and J lost 0 bases, with 12 bases between them. Looked up from germline, CDR1 is MNHNS and CDR2 is SASEGT. CDR3 in amino acids: CASSPSRGSNQPQHF. CDR3 coding DNA: TGTGCCAGCAGCCCTTCAAGGGGTAGCAATCAGCCCCAGCATTTT.

The chain combines TRBV4-1 with TRBJ1-1; D not certain. The CDR3 consists of 13 residues. Germline CDR1 reads MGHRA; CDR2 reads YSYEKL. Between the trimmed V and J ends, which lost 5 bases and 1 base, there was a span of 8 bases. The CDR3 sequence: CASSTRGNTEAFF. CDR3 bases: TGCGCCAGCAGCACTCGGGGGAACACTGAAGCTTTCTTT.

The rearrangement uses TRBV5-8 and TRBJ1-1, with TRBD1 identical over 7 bases. The CDR3 extends over 15 amino acids. CDR1 is SGHTS and CDR2 is YDEGEE in the germline V gene. V lost 2 bases to trimming and J lost 3 bases; unmatched junction nucleotides: 7. CDR3 bases: TGTGCCAGCAGCTTTTGGTTAGACAGGGACACTGAAGCTTTCTTT. It encodes CASSFWLDRDTEAFF.

The V gene is TRBV6-6, the J gene TRBJ1-2; perhaps TRBD1 as D (5 bases). The CDR3 runs to 15 residues. Trimming removed 5 bases at V and 2 bases at J, with 15 bases between. Germline V gene sequence: CDR1 MNHNY, CDR2 SVGAGI (reference sequence). CDR3 in DNA: TGTGCCAGCAGTCCGCGAGTCAGGGTAAACTATGGCTACACCTTC. Its translation is CASSPRVRVNYGYTF.